The 20 T cell receptor beta chains in this list originate from one sample, sequenced in a study of blood T cell repertoires in COVID-19. Generated by immunoSEQ multiplex PCR, the TCRdb table keeps only in-frame clones and is missing some. This table holds roughly 140,000 clones, 80% found once. Sequences were obtained from peripheral blood. The receptors come from a man between 70 and 80 years old who had recovered from COVID-19.

In DNA, the CDR3 is TGTGCCAGCAGTCGTTCCGGGACTAGCGGAACCTACGAGCAGTACTTC. Amino acid sequence: CASSRSGTSGTYEQYF. The chain combines TRBV27 with TRBJ2-7; TRBD2 matches 11 bases. This CDR3 contains 16 residues. Germline V CDR1 and CDR2: MNHEY, SMNVEV (reference sequence). Losses at the gene ends were 5 bases for V and 2 bases for J; bases not matched to a gene: 8.

J is TRBJ1-1 and V is TRBV10-3, with 7 bases matching TRBD1. The V gene end was trimmed by 5 bases and the J gene end by 0 bases; junction bases not matched to a gene: 3. The germline CDR1 and CDR2 sequences are ENHRY and SYGVKD. The CDR3 spans 14 residues. The CDR3 spells CAISQGQLNTEAFF. The CDR3, as DNA: TGTGCCATCAGTCAGGGACAGCTGAACACTGAAGCTTTCTTT.

The chain has TRBV30 and TRBJ1-1; tentatively, D is TRBD1 (5 bases). Trimming cost V 3 bases and J 6 bases, with 23 bases left between them. Germline V gene data show CDR1 as GTSNPN and CDR2 as SVGIG (reference sequence). The CDR3 extends over 16 amino acids. The CDR3 loop is CAWSGTAGDMGAEAFF. The DNA of the CDR3 is TGTGCCTGGAGCGGAACTGCGGGGGATATGGGCGCTGAAGCTTTCTTT.

The V call is TRBV6-4, the J call TRBJ2-7, with 13 positions matching TRBD2. Germline values: CDR1 MRHNA, CDR2 SNTAGT. The V and J ends lost 7 bases and 0 bases, in that order; junction bases with no gene match: 9. This CDR3 is 17 amino acids long. The CDR3 DNA is TGTGCCAGCATCCCCGGGACTAGCGGGACGAGCTCCTACGAGCAGTACTTC. It encodes CASIPGTSGTSSYEQYF.

The rearrangement joins TRBV7-9 to TRBJ1-1; D not certain. This CDR3 contains 14 residues. Germline V gene lookup returns CDR1 SEHNR and CDR2 FQNEAQ (reference sequence). Trimming pared 4 bases from V and 7 bases from J, leaving 16 bases between. The CDR3 here is CASSSPFGRGEAFF. CDR3 coding DNA: TGTGCCAGCAGCTCCCCTTTTGGGCGGGGTGAAGCTTTCTTT.

The genes are TRBV6-2 or TRBV6-3 and TRBJ2-3, with 10 bases identical to TRBD2. V was clipped by 0 bases and J by 5 bases; unmatched bases: 8. The CDR3 length is 17 residues. Germline CDR1 is MNHEY and CDR2 is SVGEGT. In nucleotides, the CDR3 is TGTGCCAGCAGTTACTCGCCAGCGGGAGGGCCCGTAGATACGCAGTATTTT. The encoded protein is CASSYSPAGGPVDTQYF.

The V and J genes are TRBV18 and TRBJ2-7, with D unresolved. Germline-derived CDR1 and CDR2 are KGHSH and LQKENI. The CDR3 runs 13 residues. V gave up 6 bases and J gave up 7 bases, with 16 bases separating them. For the CDR3, the DNA is TGTGCCAGCTCGCCGCCTAGTATCGATGAGCAGTACTTC. Translated, it gives CASSPPSIDEQYF. Variable domain in full (rest from reference TRBV18 and TRBJ2-7): NAGVMQNPRHLVRRRGQEARLRCSPMKGHSHVYWYRQLPEEGLKFMVYLQKENIIDESGMPKERFSAEFPKEGPSILRIQQVVRGDSAAYFCASSPPSIDEQYFGPGTRLTVT.

The V and J genes are TRBV5-4 and TRBJ1-2; maybe TRBD1 (5 bases). The CDR3 is 15 residues long. Germline values: CDR1 SGHNT, CDR2 YYREEE (reference sequence). V lost 3 bases and J lost 7, with 19 bases in between. For the CDR3, the DNA is TGTGCCAGCAGCTCGACGCTGCGGGGGATCGGTGGCTACACCTTC. It yields the protein CASSSTLRGIGGYTF.

The V call is TRBV29-1, the J call TRBJ2-2; 7 nucleotides match TRBD1. The CDR3 runs 16 residues. Germline lookup yields CDR1 SQVTM and CDR2 ANQGSEA. The junction had 12 bases not matched to a gene; V was cut back by 5 bases and J by 3 bases. CDR3 sequence reads: CSVPNHETGYTGELFF. DNA for the CDR3: TGCAGCGTTCCAAACCACGAGACAGGGTACACCGGGGAGCTGTTTTTT.

The genes are TRBV27 and TRBJ2-3, with 7 positions matching TRBD2. The V segment lost 5 bases and the J segment 0 bases; nucleotides outside the gene matches: 5. Germline values: CDR1 MNHEY, CDR2 SMNVEV (reference sequence). The CDR3 runs to 15 residues. CDR3: CASSHLAASTDTQYF. For the CDR3, the DNA is TGTGCCAGCAGTCATCTAGCGGCCAGCACAGATACGCAGTATTTT.

This sequence joins TRBV5-1 and TRBJ2-7, with 7 positions matching TRBD2. This CDR3 has 15 amino acids. The trim removed 0 bases at V and 1 base at J, leaving 4 bases unmatched. Germline assignment: CDR1 SGHRS and CDR2 YFSETQ. This chain's CDR3 is CASSLVAGPSYEQYF. CDR3 coding DNA: TGCGCCAGCAGCTTGGTAGCGGGTCCTTCCTACGAGCAGTACTTC.

The rearrangement links TRBV19 to TRBJ2-7; 9 positions match TRBD2. The CDR3 runs 16 residues. V gave up 4 bases and J gave up 2 bases; unmatched junction bases: 9. The germline gives CDR1 LNHDA, CDR2 SQIVND (reference sequence). The CDR3 DNA reads as TGTGCCAGTAGTACTGTCGCGACTAGCGGAACCTACGAGCAGTACTTC. Amino acid sequence: CASSTVATSGTYEQYF. Filled out from reference TRBV19 and TRBJ2-7, the complete variable domain reads DGGITQSPKYLFRKEGQNVTLSCEQNLNHDAMYWYRQDPGQGLRLIYYSQIVNDFQKGDIAEGYSVSREKKESFPLTVTSAQKNPTAFYLCASSTVATSGTYEQYFGPGTRLTVT.

The gene calls are TRBV5-1 and TRBJ1-1; D gene uncertain. CDR1 is SGHRS, CDR2 YFSETQ, per germline. V lost 0 bases and J 0 bases, leaving 9 bases between the germline ends. CDR3 size: 15 residues. CDR3 amino acids: CASSLGQRMNTEAFF. Written as DNA, the CDR3 is TGCGCCAGCAGCTTGGGGCAGAGGATGAACACTGAAGCTTTCTTT. The variable domain in full, completed from reference TRBV5-1 and TRBJ1-1, reads KAGVTQTPRYLIKTRGQQVTLSCSPISGHRSVSWYQQTPGQGLQFLFEYFSETQRNKGNFPGRFSGRQFSNSRSEMNVSTLELGDSALYLCASSLGQRMNTEAFFGQGTRLTVV.

The chain links TRBV23-1 to TRBJ2-3, with 12 nucleotides matching TRBD2. TRBV23-1 is an open reading frame whose function is uncertain. Trimming removed 4 bases from V and 4 bases from J; junction bases left unmatched: 3. The CDR3 contains 15 residues. The CDR3 loop reads CASSPSGRAPDTQYF. Written as DNA, the CDR3 is TGCGCCAGCAGTCCTAGCGGGAGGGCCCCAGATACGCAGTATTTT.

The V and J genes are TRBV12-3 or TRBV12-4 and TRBJ2-7; tentatively, D is TRBD2 (5 bases). The V and J ends lost 1 base and 7 bases respectively, with 8 bases between them. The CDR3 spans 12 residues. CDR3 DNA: TGTGCCAGCAGTTTAGTAGGCGGGGAGCAGTACTTC. It codes for CASSLVGGEQYF.

The chain employs TRBV4-1 and TRBJ1-5; D unresolved. Germline V lookup: CDR1 MGHRA, CDR2 YSYEKL. Trimming pared 0 bases from V and 0 bases from J, leaving 12 bases between. This CDR3 region has 17 residues. The DNA for the CDR3 is TGCGCCAGCAGCCAAGATTATCGCAGTAATAGCAATCAGCCCCAGCATTTT. It specifies CASSQDYRSNSNQPQHF.

The V call is TRBV7-6, the J call TRBJ1-5, with 7 bases fitting TRBD1. Unmatched junction bases numbered 7, after V lost 3 bases and J lost 2 bases. Germline assignment: CDR1 SGHVS and CDR2 FNYEAQ. This CDR3 comprises 16 residues. The CDR3 DNA reads TGTGCCAGCAGCTTGTTAGGGGGCGCCGGCAATCAGCCCCAGCATTTT. Its protein product is CASSLLGGAGNQPQHF.

The chain links TRBV6-5 to TRBJ1-3; 11 positions agree with TRBD1. This CDR3 contains 16 residues. Losses at the gene ends were 4 bases for V and 6 bases for J; bases not matched to a gene: 8. Germline CDR1 is MNHEY and CDR2 is SVGAGI. In DNA form, the CDR3 reads TGTGCCAGCAGTTTCTCCGGGACAGGGGGGATAAACACCATATATTTT. Its protein is CASSFSGTGGINTIYF.

The DNA of the CDR3 is TGTGCCAGCCGCAACAGCTGGAGGATGTGGGAGCTGTTTTTT. As protein: CASRNSWRMWELFF. This chain uses TRBV11-2 with TRBJ2-2; weak D call: TRBD2 (5 bases). The CDR3 runs 14 residues. Germline assignment: CDR1 SGHAT and CDR2 FQNNGV. With 8 bases removed from V and 9 bases from J, the gap between germline ends came to 19 bases.

This clone was found a few times. The chain employs TRBV11-2 and TRBJ1-1; no definite D call. The V gene's germline CDR1 is SGHAT and CDR2 FQNNGV. The V end was cut by 2 bases, the J end by 7 bases, with 8 bases between. The CDR3 is made up of 12 amino acids. In nucleotides, the CDR3 is TGTGCCAGCAGCTTATTCCCAGGTGAAGCTTTCTTT. Protein sequence: CASSLFPGEAFF.